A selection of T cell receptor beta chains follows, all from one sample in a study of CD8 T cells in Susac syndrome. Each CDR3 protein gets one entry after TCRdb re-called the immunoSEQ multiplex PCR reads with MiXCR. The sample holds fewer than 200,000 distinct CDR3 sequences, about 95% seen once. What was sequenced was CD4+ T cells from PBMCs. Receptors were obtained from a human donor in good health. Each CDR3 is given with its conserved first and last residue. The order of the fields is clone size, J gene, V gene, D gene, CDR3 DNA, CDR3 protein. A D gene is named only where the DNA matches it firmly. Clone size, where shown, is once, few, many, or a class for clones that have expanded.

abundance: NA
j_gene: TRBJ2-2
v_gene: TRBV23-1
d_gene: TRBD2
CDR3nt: TGCGCCAGCAGTCCAAGACGGGGACTAGCGGGAGTAAGCACCGGGGAGCTGTTTTTT
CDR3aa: CASSPRRGLAGVSTGELFF

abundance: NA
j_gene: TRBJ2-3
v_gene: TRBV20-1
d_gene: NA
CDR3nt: TGCAGTGCCCTAGGGGGGACGCAGTATTTT
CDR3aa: CSALGGTQYF

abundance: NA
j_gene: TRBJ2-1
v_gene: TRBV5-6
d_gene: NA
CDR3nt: TGTGCCAGCAGTGGAGTCAGGGGTGAGCAGTTCTTC
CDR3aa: CASSGVRGEQFF

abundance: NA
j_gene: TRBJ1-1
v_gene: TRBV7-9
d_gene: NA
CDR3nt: TGTGCCAGCAGCTCAGGACTAGGGAACACTGAAGCTTTCTTT
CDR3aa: CASSSGLGNTEAFF

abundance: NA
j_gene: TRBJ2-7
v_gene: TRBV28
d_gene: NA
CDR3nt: TGTGCCAGCAGTTTAGCGTCCGGCCACTCCTACGAGCAGTACTTC
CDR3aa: CASSLASGHSYEQYF

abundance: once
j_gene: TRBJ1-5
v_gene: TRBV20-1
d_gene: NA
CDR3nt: TGCAGTGCTAGAGATGACAGTGCCCGGCCCCAGCATTTT
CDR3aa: CSARDDSARPQHF

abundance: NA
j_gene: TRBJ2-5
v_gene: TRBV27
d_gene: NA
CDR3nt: TGTGCCAGCAGTCCCGGGACCGGGGAGACCCAGTACTTC
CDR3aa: CASSPGTGETQYF

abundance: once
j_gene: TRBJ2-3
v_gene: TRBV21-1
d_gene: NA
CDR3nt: TGTGCCAGCAGTACTAGCGGCGACACAGATACGCAGTATTTT
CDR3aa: CASSTSGDTDTQYF

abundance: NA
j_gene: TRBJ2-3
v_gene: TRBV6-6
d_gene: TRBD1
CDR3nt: TGTGCCAGCAGTTACGCCGGGACAGGGGCAGATACGCAGTATTTT
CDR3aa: CASSYAGTGADTQYF

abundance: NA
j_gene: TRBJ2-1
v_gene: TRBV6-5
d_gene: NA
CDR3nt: TGTGCCAGCAGTTCCCCGGGACGTCGATACAATGAGCAGTTCTTC
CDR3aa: CASSSPGRRYNEQFF

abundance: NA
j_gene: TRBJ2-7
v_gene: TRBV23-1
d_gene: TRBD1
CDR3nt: TGCGCCAGCAGTCAGTATTACGACCGGGACAGGGAAGTTCACGAGCAGTACTTC
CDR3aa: CASSQYYDRDREVHEQYF

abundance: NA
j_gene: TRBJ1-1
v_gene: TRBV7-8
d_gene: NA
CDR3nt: TGTGCCAGCAGCCTAACGAGAATTAACACTGAAGCTTTCTTT
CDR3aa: CASSLTRINTEAFF

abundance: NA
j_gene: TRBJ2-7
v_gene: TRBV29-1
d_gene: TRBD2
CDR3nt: TGCAGCGCCGGGACTAGCGATTACGAGCAGTACTTC
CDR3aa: CSAGTSDYEQYF

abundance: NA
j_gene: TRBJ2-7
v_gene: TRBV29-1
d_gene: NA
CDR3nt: TGCAGCGTTCTACAGGGCTCCGAGCAGTACTTC
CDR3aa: CSVLQGSEQYF

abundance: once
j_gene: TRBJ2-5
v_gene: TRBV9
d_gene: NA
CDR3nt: TGTGCCAGCAGCCTCGACCCCTCCAGGGAGACCCAGTACTTC
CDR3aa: CASSLDPSRETQYF

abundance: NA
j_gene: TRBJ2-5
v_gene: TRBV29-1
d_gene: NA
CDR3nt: TGCAGCGTGAGGGCTCCGACGGGAGAGACCCAGTACTTC
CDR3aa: CSVRAPTGETQYF

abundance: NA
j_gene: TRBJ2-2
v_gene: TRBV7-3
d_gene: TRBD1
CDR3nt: TGTGCCAGCGCGTCGGGACAGGGGTACGGGGAGCTGTTTTTT
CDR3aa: CASASGQGYGELFF

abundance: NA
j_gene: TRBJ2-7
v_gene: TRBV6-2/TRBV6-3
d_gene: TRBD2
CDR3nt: TGTGCCACCCTTCGCGGGGGGGCCTACGAGCAGTACTTC
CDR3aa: CATLRGGAYEQYF

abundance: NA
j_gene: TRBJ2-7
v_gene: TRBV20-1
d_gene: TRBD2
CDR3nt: TGCAGTGGAGCGACTAGCGGGAGGTTCCGCGAGCAGTACTTC
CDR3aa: CSGATSGRFREQYF

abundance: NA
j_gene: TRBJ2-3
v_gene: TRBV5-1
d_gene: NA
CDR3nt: TGCGCCAGCAGCGGGGCGAGAAGCACAGATACGCAGTATTTT
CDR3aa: CASSGARSTDTQYF

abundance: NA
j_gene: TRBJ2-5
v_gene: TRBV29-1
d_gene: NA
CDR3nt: TGCAGCGTGAGGGATCCTGGGAAAGAGACCCAGTACTTC
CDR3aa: CSVRDPGKETQYF

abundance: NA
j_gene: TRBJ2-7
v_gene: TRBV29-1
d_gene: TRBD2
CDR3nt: TGCAGCGTTGAAGATCGGGGGGACGAGCAGTACTTC
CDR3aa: CSVEDRGDEQYF

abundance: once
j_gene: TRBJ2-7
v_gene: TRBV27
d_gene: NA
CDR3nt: TGTGCCAGCGCCCCCCTCGGAAGGGGTAGTTCCTACGAGCAGTACTTC
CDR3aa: CASAPLGRGSSYEQYF

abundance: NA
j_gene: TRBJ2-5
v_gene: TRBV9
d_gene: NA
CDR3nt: TGTGCCAGCAGCGTAGCTACCGGTGAGACCCAGTACTTC
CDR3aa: CASSVATGETQYF

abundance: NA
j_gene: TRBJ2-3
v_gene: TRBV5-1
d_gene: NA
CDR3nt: TGCGCCAGCAACGACCCAGGAACCACAGATACGCAGTATTTT
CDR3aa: CASNDPGTTDTQYF

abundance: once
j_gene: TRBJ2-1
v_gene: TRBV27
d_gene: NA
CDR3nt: TGTGCCAGCAGTTTCTCAAATCCCCGGGGCCCTCAGTTCTTC
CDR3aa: CASSFSNPRGPQFF

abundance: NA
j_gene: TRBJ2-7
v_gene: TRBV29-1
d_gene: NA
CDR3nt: TGCAGCGTTGAACAGGAGCCCTACGAGCAGTACTTC
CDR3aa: CSVEQEPYEQYF